The T cell receptor beta chain described here comes from a study of T cells in Graves' hyperthyroidism and ophthalmopathy. General study findings and limits: The authors' 13 V-J model separated ophthalmopathy from stable hyperthyroidism.

After removal of 3 bases from V and 0 bases from J, the junction contained 4 bases not matched to a gene. Per germline, CDR1 ENHRY and CDR2 SYGVKD. CDR3 length: 18 amino acids. This clonotype was detected ten times or more. What it binds is not known. An absence of ophthalmopathy progression within 18 months meant stable Graves' hyperthyroidism. Orbital computed tomography, thyroid ultrasound, serum thyroxine and TRAb, and clinical symptoms together informed the diagnoses. RNA transcripts provided the source from which TCR beta CDR3 regions were amplified. RT-PCR in the first round (using the HTBI primer set) targeted the TCR CDR3. TCRdb recomputed calls from the multiplex PCR reads with MiXCR, one row per CDR3 protein. The table records under 400,000 distinct CDR3 sequences, roughly 17% of them present only once.

The sequenced material came from blood. V gene TRBV10-3 combines with J gene TRBJ2-2; 13 positions agree with TRBD2. This TCR came from a man aged 25 to 40 with Graves' hyperthyroidism. The CDR3 spells CAISDWGLAGSNTGELFF. DNA for the CDR3: TGTGCCATCAGTGATTGGGGACTAGCGGGGTCGAACACCGGGGAGCTGTTTTTT.